This TCR beta chain was sequenced for a study of cytomegalovirus exposure and HLA in healthy donors. It was with 60 Vbeta and 13 Jbeta primers that the PCR ran. TCRdb's table, derived via immunoSEQ multiplex PCR, lists solely in-frame clones and lacks some. The top ten hold roughly 9% of the sample, which has 65,000 to 80,000 clones, nearly 80% seen once. The study's findings and limits: One later analysis reportedly identified an Asian-associated ancestry cluster that showed fewer N-insertions than the approximately 670-donor mean. CMV serostatus was the sole immune exposure data available. With further analysis later on, most CMV-associated TCR beta chains appeared HLA-restricted. A missense variant in DCLRE1C was later tied to TCR beta V- and J-gene trimming.

As to this clone: The antigen remains undetermined.

Germline V lookup: CDR1 MDHEN, CDR2 SYDVKM. Losses at the gene ends were 2 bases for V and 5 bases for J; bases not matched to a gene: 14. The CDR3 sequence is 18 residues long. This rearrangement joins TRBV28 to TRBJ1-2, with 10 bases lining up with TRBD1. This clonotype originated in a woman in her thirties or forties in good health and CMV-seropositive. The source material was PBMCs. CDR3: CASSLTPGTGVRGYGYTF. CDR3 coding DNA: TGTGCCAGCAGTTTAACTCCCGGGACAGGGGTCCGTGGATATGGCTACACCTTC.